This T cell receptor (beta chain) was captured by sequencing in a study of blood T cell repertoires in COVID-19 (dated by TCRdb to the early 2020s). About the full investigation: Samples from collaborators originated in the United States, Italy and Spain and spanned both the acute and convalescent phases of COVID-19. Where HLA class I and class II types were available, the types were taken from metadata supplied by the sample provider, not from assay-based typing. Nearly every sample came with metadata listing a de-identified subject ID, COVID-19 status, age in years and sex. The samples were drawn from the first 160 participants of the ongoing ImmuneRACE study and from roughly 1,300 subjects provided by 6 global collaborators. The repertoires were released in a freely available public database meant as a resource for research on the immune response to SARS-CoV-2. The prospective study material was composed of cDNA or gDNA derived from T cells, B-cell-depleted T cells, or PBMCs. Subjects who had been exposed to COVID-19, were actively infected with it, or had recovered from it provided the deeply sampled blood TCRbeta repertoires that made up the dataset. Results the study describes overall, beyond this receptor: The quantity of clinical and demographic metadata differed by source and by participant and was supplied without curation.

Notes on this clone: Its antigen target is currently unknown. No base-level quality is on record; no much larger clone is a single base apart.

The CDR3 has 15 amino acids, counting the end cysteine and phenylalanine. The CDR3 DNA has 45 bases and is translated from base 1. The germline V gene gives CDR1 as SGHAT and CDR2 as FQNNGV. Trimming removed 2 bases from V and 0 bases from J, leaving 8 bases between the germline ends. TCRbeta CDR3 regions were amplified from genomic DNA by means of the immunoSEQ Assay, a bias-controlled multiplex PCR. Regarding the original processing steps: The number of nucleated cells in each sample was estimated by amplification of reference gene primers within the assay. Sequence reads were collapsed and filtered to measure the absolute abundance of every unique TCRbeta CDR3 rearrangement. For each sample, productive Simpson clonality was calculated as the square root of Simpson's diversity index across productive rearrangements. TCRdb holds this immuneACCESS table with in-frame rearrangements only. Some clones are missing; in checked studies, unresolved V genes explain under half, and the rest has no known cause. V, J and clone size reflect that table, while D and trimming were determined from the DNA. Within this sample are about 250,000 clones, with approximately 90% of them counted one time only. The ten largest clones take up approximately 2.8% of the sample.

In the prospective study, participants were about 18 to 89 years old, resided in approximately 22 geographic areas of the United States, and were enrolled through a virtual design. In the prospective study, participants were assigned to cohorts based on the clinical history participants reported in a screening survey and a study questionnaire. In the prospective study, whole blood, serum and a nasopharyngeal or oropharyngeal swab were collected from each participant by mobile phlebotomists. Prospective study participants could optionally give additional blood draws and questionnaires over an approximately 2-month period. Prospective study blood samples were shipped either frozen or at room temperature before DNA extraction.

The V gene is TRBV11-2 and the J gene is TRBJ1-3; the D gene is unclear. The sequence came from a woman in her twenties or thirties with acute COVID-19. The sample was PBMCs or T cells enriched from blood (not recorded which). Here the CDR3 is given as CASSLPAISGNTIYF. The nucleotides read TGTGCCAGCAGCTTACCAGCGATCTCTGGAAACACCATATATTTT.